These T cell receptor beta chains were read from a single sample in a study of response to subunit inactivated influenza vaccine. TCRdb redid the calling of the RT-PCR reads with MiXCR, one entry per CDR3 protein. The sample yields roughly 500,000 distinct CDR3 sequences, around 25% seen once. Sequences were derived from CD4+ T cells sorted from PBMCs, sampled around 5 days after vaccination. The receptors originated from a man aged 50 or older who received an inactivated influenza vaccine. The conserved cysteine and the conserved F or W are not part of the CDR3 here.

v_gene	j_gene	CDR3aa
TRBV4-2	TRBJ2-5	ASSVRDEQETQY
TRBV6-2/TRBV6-3	TRBJ2-6	ASSYWKTGANVLT
TRBV7-2	TRBJ2-2	ASSARHADGELF
TRBV5-6	TRBJ2-2	PETGGATGELF
TRBV18	TRBJ1-1	ASSPGQETEAF
TRBV9	TRBJ1-1	ASSVALTTEAF
TRBV5-1	TRBJ1-3	ASSLDTGINGNTIY
TRBV7-9	TRBJ2-1	ASSLRPSGAEVPPN
TRBV12-3/TRBV12-4	TRBJ2-3	ASSFSSGSTDTQY
TRBV11-2	TRBJ2-3	ASSLERRGTDTQY
TRBV4-1	TRBJ1-2	ASSQDRGRGYGYT
TRBV5-5	TRBJ2-2	ASSFRLAPGELF
TRBV12-3/TRBV12-4	TRBJ1-2	ASSLGQLLGYT
TRBV12-3/TRBV12-4	TRBJ2-7	ASSTQGQGPRRQY
TRBV29-1	TRBJ2-7	SVGTRLAEHYEQY
TRBV29-1	TRBJ2-2	SVEDRTATGELF
TRBV28	TRBJ2-2	ASRAAGLGTGELF
TRBV29-1	TRBJ2-3	SVGTFRTDTQY
TRBV6-5	TRBJ2-7	ASSYQGQGWGEQY
TRBV28	TRBJ2-7	ASSSPLPSGAAYEQY
TRBV6-2/TRBV6-3	TRBJ2-2	ASSPPTSSGELF
TRBV7-9	TRBJ2-5	ASSSTLSPY